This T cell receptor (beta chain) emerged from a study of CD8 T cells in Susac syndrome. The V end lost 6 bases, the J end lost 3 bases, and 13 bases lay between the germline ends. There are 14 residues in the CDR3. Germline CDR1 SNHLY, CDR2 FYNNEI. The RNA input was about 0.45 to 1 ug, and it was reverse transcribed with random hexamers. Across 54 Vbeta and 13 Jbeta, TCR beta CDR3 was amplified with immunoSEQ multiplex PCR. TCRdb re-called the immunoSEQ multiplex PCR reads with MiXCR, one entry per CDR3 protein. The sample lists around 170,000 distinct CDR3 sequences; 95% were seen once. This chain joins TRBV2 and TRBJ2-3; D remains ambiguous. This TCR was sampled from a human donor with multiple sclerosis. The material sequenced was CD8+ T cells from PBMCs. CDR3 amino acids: CASSSLGRTDTQYF. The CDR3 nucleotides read TGTGCCAGCAGCTCGTTAGGGCGGACAGATACGCAGTATTTT.